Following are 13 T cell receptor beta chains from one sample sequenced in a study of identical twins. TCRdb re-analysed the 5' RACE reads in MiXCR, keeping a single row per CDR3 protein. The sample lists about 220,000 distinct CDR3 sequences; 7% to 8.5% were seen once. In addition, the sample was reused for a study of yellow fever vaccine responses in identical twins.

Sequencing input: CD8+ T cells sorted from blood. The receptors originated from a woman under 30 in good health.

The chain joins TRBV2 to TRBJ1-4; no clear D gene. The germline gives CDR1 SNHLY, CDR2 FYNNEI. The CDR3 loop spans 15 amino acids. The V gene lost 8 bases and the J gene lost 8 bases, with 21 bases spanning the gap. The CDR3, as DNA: TGTGCCAGCCATAGTGAGGCACAGTACTTGGAAAAACTGTTTTTT. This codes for CASHSEAQYLEKLFF.

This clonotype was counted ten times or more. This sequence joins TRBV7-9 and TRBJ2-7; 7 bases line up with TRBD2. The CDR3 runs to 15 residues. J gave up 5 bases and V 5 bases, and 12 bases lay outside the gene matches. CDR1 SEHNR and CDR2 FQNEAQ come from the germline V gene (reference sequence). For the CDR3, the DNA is TGTGCCAGCAGCCCATACCTGGCAGGGAGGGACGAGCAGTACTTC. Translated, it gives CASSPYLAGRDEQYF.

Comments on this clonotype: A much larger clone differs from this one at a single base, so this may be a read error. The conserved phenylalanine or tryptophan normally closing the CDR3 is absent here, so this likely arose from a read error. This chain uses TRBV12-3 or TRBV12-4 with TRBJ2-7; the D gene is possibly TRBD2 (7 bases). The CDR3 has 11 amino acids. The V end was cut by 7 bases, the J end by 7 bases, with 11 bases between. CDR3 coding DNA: TGTGCCAGCAAGGGGGGGCGGGAGCAGTACCTC. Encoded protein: CASKGGREQYL.

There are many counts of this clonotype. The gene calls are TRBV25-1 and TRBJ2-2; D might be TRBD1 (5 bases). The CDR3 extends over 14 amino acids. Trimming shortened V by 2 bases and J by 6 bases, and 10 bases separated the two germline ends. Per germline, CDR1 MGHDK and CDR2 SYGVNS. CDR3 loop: CASSEGVGAGELFF. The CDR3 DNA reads TGTGCCAGCAGTGAAGGGGTAGGGGCCGGGGAGCTGTTTTTT.

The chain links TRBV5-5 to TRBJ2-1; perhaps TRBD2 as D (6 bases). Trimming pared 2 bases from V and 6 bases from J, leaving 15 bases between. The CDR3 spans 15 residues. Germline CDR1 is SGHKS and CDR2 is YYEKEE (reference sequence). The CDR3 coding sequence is TGTGCCAGCAGCTTTTGGCGGGACGGGGTCAATGAGCAGTTCTTC. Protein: CASSFWRDGVNEQFF.

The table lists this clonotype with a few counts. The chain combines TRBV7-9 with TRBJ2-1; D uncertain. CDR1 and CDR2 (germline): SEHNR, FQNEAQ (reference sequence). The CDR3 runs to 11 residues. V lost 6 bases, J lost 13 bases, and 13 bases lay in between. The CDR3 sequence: CASRAPSEQFF. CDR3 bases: TGTGCCAGCAGAGCCCCCAGCGAACAGTTCTTC. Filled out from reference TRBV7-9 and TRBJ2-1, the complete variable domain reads DTGVSQNPRHKITKRGQNVTFRCDPISEHNRLYWYRQTLGQGPEFLTYFQNEAQLEKSRLLSDRFSAERPKGSFSTLEIQRTEQGDSAMYLCASRAPSEQFFGPGTRLTVL.

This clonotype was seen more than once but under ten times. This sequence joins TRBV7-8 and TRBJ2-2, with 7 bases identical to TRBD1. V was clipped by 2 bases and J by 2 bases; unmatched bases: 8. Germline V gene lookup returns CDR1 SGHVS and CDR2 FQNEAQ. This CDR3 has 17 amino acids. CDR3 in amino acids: CASSLLGAGGNTGELFF. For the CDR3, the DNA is TGTGCCAGCAGCTTATTGGGGGCAGGGGGAAACACCGGGGAGCTGTTTTTT.

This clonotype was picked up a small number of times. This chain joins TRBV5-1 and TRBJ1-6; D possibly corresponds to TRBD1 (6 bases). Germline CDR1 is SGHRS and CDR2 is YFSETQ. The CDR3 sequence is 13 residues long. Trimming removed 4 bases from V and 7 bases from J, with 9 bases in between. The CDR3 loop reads CASSGTGNSPLHF. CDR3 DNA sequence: TGCGCCAGCAGCGGAACAGGGAATTCACCCCTCCACTTT.

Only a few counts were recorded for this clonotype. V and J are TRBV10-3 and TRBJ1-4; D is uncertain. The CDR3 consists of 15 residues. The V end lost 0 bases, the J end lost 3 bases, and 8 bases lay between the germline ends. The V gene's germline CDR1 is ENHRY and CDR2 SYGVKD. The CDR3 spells CAISESAHSNEKLFF. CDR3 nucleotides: TGTGCCATCAGTGAGTCGGCACACTCTAATGAAAAACTGTTTTTT.

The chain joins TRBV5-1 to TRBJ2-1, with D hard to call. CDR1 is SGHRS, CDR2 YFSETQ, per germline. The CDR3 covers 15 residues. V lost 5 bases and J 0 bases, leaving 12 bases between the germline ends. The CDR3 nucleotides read TGCGCCAGCAGGGAAGCGTTAAGCTCCTACAATGAGCAGTTCTTC. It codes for CASREALSSYNEQFF.

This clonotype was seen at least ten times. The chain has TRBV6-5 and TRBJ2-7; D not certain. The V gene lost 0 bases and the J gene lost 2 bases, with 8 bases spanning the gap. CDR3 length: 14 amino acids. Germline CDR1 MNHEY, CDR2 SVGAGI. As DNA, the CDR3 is TGTGCCAGCAGTTACTCGGGCGCCCCCTACGAGCAGTACGTC. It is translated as CASSYSGAPYEQYV.

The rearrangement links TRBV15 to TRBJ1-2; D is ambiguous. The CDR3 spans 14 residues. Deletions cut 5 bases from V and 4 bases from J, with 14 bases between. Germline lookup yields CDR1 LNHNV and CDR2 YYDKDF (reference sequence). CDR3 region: CATSPQEGPYGYTF. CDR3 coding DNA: TGTGCCACCAGCCCTCAGGAGGGCCCCTATGGCTACACCTTC.

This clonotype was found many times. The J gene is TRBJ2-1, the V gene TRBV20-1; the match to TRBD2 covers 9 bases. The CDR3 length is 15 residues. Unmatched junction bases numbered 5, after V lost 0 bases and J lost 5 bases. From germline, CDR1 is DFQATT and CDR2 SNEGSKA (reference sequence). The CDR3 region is CSARELAGVNNEQFF. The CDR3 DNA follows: TGCAGTGCTAGAGAATTAGCGGGAGTGAACAATGAGCAGTTCTTC.